This is a list of T cell receptor beta chains from one sample in a study of cytomegalovirus exposure and HLA in healthy donors. Repertoires were generated with immunoSEQ multiplex PCR, while TCRdb's copy carries only in-frame clones and drops some. The table lists 160,000 or so clones, about 80% of them singletons, with under 7.5% in the top ten. Sequencing used PBMCs. These receptor sequences come from a woman in her forties or fifties in good health and CMV-seropositive. Both conserved end residues are part of each CDR3. D genes are given only for firm matches. A clone size is listed for some rows: how often the clone was seen (once, few, many), or a class if it is expanded.

. | TRBJ2-1 | TRBD1 | TRBV5-1 | CASSPDRYNEQFF | TGCGCCAGCAGCCCGGACAGGTACAATGAGCAGTTCTTC
. | TRBJ1-6 | . | TRBV6-4 | CASSPDSYNSPLHF | TGTGCCAGCAGCCCGGACAGCTATAATTCACCCCTCCACTTT
. | TRBJ1-3 | TRBD1 | TRBV5-6 | CASSVQGYGNTIYF | TGTGCCAGCAGCGTACAGGGGTATGGAAACACCATATATTTT
. | TRBJ2-7 | . | TRBV6-1 | CASSEWRGFTYEQYF | TGTGCCAGCAGTGAATGGCGGGGTTTCACCTACGAGCAGTACTTC
. | TRBJ1-4 | . | TRBV6-5 | CASSSPGTEKLFF | TGTGCCAGCAGTTCCCCCGGTACCGAAAAACTGTTTTTT
. | TRBJ2-7 | . | TRBV11-2 | CASSLDLRPAYEQYF | TGTGCCAGCAGCTTAGATTTGCGGCCCGCCTACGAGCAGTACTTC
once | TRBJ1-2 | TRBD1 | TRBV25-1 | CASGQGDASYTF | TGTGCCAGCGGTCAGGGGGATGCGAGCTACACCTTC
. | TRBJ2-7 | TRBD1 | TRBV5-1 | CASSLGDRDRDEQYF | TGCGCCAGCAGCTTGGGGGACAGGGATCGGGACGAGCAGTACTTC
. | TRBJ1-2 | TRBD1 | TRBV19 | CASSSGDRGFYGYTF | TGTGCCAGTAGCTCGGGGGACAGGGGGTTCTACGGCTACACCTTC
. | TRBJ2-7 | . | TRBV2 | CASRPERSSYEQYF | TGTGCCAGCAGGCCGGAGAGGTCGAGCTACGAGCAGTACTTC
. | TRBJ2-1 | . | TRBV7-6 | CASSPDINEQFF | TGTGCCAGCAGCCCTGACATCAATGAGCAGTTCTTC
once | TRBJ2-3 | . | TRBV6-5 | CASSPLQSDTQYF | TGTGCCAGCAGCCCCTTACAGTCAGATACGCAGTATTTT
. | TRBJ1-6 | TRBD1 | TRBV2 | CASSARTGLFESPLHF | TGTGCCAGCAGTGCCCGGACAGGGCTATTCGAGTCACCCCTCCACTTT
. | TRBJ1-6 | TRBD1 | TRBV4-1 | CASSHTAGTVNSPLHF | TGCGCCAGCAGCCACACCGCCGGGACAGTTAATTCGCCCCTCCACTTT
. | TRBJ2-7 | . | TRBV27 | CASSLSFPAYEQYF | TGTGCCAGCAGTTTATCGTTCCCGGCCTACGAGCAGTACTTC